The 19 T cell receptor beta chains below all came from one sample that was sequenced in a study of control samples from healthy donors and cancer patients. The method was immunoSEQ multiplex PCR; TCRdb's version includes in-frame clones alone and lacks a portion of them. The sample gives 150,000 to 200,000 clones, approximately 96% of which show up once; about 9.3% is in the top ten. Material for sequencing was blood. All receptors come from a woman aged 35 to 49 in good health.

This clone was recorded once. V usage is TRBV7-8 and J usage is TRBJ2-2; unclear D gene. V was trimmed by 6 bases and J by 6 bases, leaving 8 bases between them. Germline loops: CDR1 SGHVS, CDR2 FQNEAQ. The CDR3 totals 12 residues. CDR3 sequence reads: CASRFHPGELFF. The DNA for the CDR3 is TGTGCCAGCAGATTCCACCCCGGGGAGCTGTTTTTT.

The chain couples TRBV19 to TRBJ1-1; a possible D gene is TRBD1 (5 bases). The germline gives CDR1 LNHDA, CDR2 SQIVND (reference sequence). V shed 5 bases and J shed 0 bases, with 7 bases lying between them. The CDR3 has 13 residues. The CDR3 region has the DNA TGTGCCAGTAGTTCACAGGTGAACACTGAAGCTTTCTTT. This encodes CASSSQVNTEAFF.

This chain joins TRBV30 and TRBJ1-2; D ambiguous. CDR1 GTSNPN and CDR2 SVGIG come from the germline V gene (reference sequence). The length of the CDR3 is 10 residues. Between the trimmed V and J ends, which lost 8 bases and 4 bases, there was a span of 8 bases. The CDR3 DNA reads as TGTGCCGGTTTTTCCTATGGCTACACCTTC. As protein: CAGFSYGYTF.

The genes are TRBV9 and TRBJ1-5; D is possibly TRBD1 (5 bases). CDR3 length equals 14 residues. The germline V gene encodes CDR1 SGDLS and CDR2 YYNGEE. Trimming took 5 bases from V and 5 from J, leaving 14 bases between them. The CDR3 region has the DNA TGTGCCAGCAGTCCGACCCGGGGGGATCAGCCCCAGCATTTT. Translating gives CASSPTRGDQPQHF.

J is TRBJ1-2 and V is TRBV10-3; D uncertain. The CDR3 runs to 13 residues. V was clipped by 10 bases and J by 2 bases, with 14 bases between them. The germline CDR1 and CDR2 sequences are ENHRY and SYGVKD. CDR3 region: CATQRLGNYGYTF. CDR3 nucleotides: TGTGCCACCCAAAGGCTGGGGAACTATGGCTACACCTTC.

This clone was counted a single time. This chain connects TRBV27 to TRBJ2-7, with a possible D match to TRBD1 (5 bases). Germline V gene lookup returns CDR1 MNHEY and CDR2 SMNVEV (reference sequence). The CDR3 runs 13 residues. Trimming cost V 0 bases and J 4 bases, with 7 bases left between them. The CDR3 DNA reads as TGTGCCAGCAGTTTATCCCCAGGGTACGAGCAGTACTTC. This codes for CASSLSPGYEQYF.

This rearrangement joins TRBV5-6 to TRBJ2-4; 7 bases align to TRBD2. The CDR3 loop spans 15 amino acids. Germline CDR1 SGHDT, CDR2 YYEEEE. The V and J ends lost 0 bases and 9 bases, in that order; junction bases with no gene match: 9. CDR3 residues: CASSLEGRGSGIQYF. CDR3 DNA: TGTGCCAGCAGCTTGGAAGGGAGGGGTTCGGGCATTCAGTACTTC. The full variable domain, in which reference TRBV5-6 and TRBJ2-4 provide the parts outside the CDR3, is DAGVTQSPTHLIKTRGQQVTLRCSPKSGHDTVSWYQQALGQGPQFIFQYYEEEERQRGNFPDRFSGHQFPNYSSELNVNALLLGDSALYLCASSLEGRGSGIQYFGAGTRLSVL.

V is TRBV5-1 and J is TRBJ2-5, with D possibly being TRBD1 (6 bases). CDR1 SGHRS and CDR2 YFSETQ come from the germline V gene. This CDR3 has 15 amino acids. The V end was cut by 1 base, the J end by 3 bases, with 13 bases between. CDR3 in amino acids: CASSLQPGVEETQYF. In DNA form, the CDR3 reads TGCGCCAGCAGCTTGCAACCAGGGGTTGAAGAGACCCAGTACTTC. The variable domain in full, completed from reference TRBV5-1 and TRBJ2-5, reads KAGVTQTPRYLIKTRGQQVTLSCSPISGHRSVSWYQQTPGQGLQFLFEYFSETQRNKGNFPGRFSGRQFSNSRSEMNVSTLELGDSALYLCASSLQPGVEETQYFGPGTRLLVL.

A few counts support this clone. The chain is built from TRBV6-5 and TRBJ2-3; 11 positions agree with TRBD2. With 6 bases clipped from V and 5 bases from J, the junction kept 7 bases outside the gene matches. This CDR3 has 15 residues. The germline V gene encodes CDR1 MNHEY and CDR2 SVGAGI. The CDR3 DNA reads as TGTGCCAGCAGCACCATAGCGGGAGGGGTAGATACGCAGTATTTT. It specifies CASSTIAGGVDTQYF.

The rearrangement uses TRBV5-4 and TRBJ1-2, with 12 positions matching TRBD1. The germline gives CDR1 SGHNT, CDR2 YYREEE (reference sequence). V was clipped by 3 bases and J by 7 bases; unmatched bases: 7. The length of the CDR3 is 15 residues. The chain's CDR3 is CASSSPGQGAPGYTF. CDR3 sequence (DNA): TGTGCCAGCAGCTCCCCGGGACAGGGGGCGCCTGGCTACACCTTC.

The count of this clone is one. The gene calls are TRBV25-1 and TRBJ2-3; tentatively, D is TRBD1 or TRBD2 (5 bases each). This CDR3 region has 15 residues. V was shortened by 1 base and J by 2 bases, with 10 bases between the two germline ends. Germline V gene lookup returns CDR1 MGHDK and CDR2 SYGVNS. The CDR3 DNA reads TGTGCCAGCAGTGAATGGTGGGGGAACACAGATACGCAGTATTTT. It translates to CASSEWWGNTDTQYF.

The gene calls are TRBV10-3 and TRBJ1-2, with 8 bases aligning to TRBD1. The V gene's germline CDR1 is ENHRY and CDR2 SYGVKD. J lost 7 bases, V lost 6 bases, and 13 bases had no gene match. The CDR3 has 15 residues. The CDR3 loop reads CAISDSGGRMGGYTF. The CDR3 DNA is TGTGCCATCAGCGACTCAGGGGGCCGGATGGGTGGCTACACCTTC.

The CDR3 DNA sequence: TGTGCCAGCAGCGTTTCCGGGACTAGCGGCCATGAGCAGTTCTTC. It codes for CASSVSGTSGHEQFF. The rearrangement links TRBV9 to TRBJ2-1; TRBD2 matches 11 bases. The CDR3 runs to 15 residues. With 2 bases clipped from V and 8 bases from J, the junction kept 6 bases outside the gene matches. Germline CDR1 SGDLS, CDR2 YYNGEE.

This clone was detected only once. The CDR3 region has the DNA TGTGCCAGCAGCCAAGAAATGGGTCCCTACGAGCAGTACTTC. This codes for CASSQEMGPYEQYF. The chain combines TRBV3-1 (or the pseudogene TRBV3-2) with TRBJ2-7, with D unclear. The CDR3 is 14 amino acids. Trimming pared 0 bases from V and 2 bases from J, leaving 8 bases between. Germline V CDR1 and CDR2: LGHDT, YNNKEL (reference sequence).

This CDR3 reads CASSPDPIAEAFF. The CDR3 region has the DNA TGTGCCAGCAGCCCAGACCCCATCGCTGAAGCTTTCTTT. The chain carries TRBV11-2 and TRBJ1-1; D not resolved. This CDR3 region has 13 residues. CDR1 and CDR2 from the germline V gene are SGHAT and FQNNGV. Deletions cut 5 bases from V and 6 bases from J, with 13 bases between.

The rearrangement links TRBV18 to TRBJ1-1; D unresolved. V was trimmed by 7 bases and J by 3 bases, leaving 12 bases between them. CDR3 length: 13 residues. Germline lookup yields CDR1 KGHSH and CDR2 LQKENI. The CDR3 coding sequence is TGTGCCAGCTATGAAACGAGGGACACTGAAGCTTTCTTT. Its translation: CASYETRDTEAFF.

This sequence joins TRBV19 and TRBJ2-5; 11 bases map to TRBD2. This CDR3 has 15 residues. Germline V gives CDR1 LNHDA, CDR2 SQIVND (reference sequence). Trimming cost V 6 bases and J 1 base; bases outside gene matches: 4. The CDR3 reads CASRTSGSPQETQYF. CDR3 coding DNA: TGTGCCAGTAGAACTAGCGGGAGCCCCCAAGAGACCCAGTACTTC.

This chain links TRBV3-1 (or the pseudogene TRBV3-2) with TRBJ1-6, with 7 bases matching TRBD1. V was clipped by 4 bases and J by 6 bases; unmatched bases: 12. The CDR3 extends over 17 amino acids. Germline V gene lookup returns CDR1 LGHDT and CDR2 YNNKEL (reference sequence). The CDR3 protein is CASSRPRQGVSNSPLHF. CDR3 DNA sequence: TGTGCCAGCAGCCGCCCGAGACAGGGTGTGAGTAATTCACCCCTCCACTTT.

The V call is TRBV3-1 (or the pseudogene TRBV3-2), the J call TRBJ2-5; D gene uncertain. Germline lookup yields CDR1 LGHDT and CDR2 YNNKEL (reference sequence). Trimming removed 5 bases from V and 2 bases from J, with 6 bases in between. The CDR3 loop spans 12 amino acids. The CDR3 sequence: CASSRLQETQYF. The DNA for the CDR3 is TGTGCCAGCAGCAGATTACAAGAGACCCAGTACTTC.